A selection of T cell receptor beta chains follows, all from one sample in a study of shared clonotypes between healthy human individuals. Method: immunoSEQ multiplex PCR; TCRdb's copy keeps in-frame clones and lacks some. The sample yields around 530,000 clones, around three quarters seen once. Sequenced sample: PBMCs. Receptors were obtained from a middle-aged woman in good health. Some clones in this sample may be carry-over from other donors' samples. Each CDR3 is given with its conserved first and last residue. D genes are given only for firm matches. Clone size, where shown, is once, few, many, or a class for clones that have expanded.

j_call d_call v_call clone_size cdr3_nt cdr3_aa
TRBJ1-3 TRBD1 TRBV5-1 . TGCGCCAGCAGCTACTCCGGGACAGCGAGCTCTGGAAACACCATATATTTT CASSYSGTASSGNTIYF
TRBJ1-1 . TRBV6-5 . TGTGCCAGCAGCCCTACTAGGCAGAACACTGAAGCTTTCTTT CASSPTRQNTEAFF
TRBJ2-3 TRBD1 TRBV19 . TGTGCCAGTAGTCCCAGGACAGGGTTCGATACGCAGTATTTT CASSPRTGFDTQYF
TRBJ1-2 TRBD1 TRBV4-3 . TGCGCCAGCAGCCAAGATCAAGGCAGGGGGTCTGGCTACACCTTC CASSQDQGRGSGYTF
TRBJ2-3 TRBD2 TRBV27 once TGTGCCAGCAGTCCCCTAGCGGGAGCGGGCACAGATACGCAGTATTTT CASSPLAGAGTDTQYF
TRBJ2-3 TRBD1 TRBV10-2 many TGCGCCAGCAGTGACAGGGGGCCCACAGATACGCAGTATTTT CASSDRGPTDTQYF
TRBJ1-2 TRBD1 TRBV15 . TGTGCCACCAGCAGAGGACAGGGGCTGGGCTACACCTTC CATSRGQGLGYTF
TRBJ1-1 TRBD1 TRBV25-1 . TGTGCCAGCATTCAGGGGGACACTGAAGCTTTCTTT CASIQGDTEAFF
TRBJ1-5 TRBD1 TRBV4-3 . TGCGCCAGCAGCCAAGATTTGGACGGGACAGTAGTTAGCAATCAGCCCCAGCATTTT CASSQDLDGTVVSNQPQHF
TRBJ1-2 TRBD1 TRBV27 . TGTGCCAGCAGCCGCGACAGGGTTGGTGGCTACACCTTC CASSRDRVGGYTF
TRBJ2-2 . TRBV9 . TGTGCCAGCAAAGGTAGAGCGAACACCGGGGAGCTGTTTTTT CASKGRANTGELFF
TRBJ1-2 TRBD1 TRBV6-1 . TGTGCCAGCAGTGAAGGGACAGGGGGGGTAGGCTATGGCTACACCTTC CASSEGTGGVGYGYTF